The sequence of this T cell receptor (beta chain) was determined in a study of glioma-infiltrating T cells after dendritic cell vaccination (dated by TCRdb to the mid-2010s). In the study overall: The cohort comprised around 15 glioblastoma patients from Phase I and II dendritic cell vaccination trials, 9 newly diagnosed and 6 with recurrent disease. Deep sequencing of TCR beta CDR3 regions was used to quantify tumor-infiltrating lymphocyte content and compare tumor and blood repertoires in dendritic cell-vaccinated glioblastoma patients. Three intradermal dendritic cell vaccine injections were administered to patients at biweekly intervals in the arm below the axilla. The vaccine consisted of monocyte-derived dendritic cells cultured seven days with IL-4 and GM-CSF, then pulsed overnight with autologous tumor lysate. TCR sequencing metrics, including TIL content and tumor-blood repertoire overlap, were correlated with survival after dendritic cell vaccination. Autologous tumor lysate-pulsed dendritic cell vaccination was administered to the patients between 2003 and 2012.

Using the immunoSEQ assay, TCRB CDR3 regions were amplified from 2 to 2.5 micrograms of genomic DNA, or from all available DNA when less than that was on hand. For multiplex PCR, 60 forward primers for TCR V beta segments and 13 reverse primers for J beta segments were used. To estimate reads per starting template, synthetic control templates were spiked into each sample at limiting dilution. Reads of 87 bp were generated by sequencing on the Illumina HiSeq System. Regarding the original processing steps: PCR and sequencing errors were removed by merging closely related sequences with a nearest neighbor algorithm. TCR overlap was measured as the percentage of unique tumor TCR beta sequences that were also present in the peripheral blood of the same patient. TCRdb holds this immuneACCESS table with in-frame rearrangements only. Some clones are missing; in checked studies, unresolved V genes explain under half, and the rest has no known cause. V and J calls and clone size come straight from that table; D and trimming were deduced from the DNA. Recorded for this sample are roughly 60,000 clones; about 89% of them occurred a single time. Around a tenth of the sample is in the top ten clones.

Details on this clone: Its antigen is unknown. It has no much larger one-base neighbor in the sample; base qualities were not kept.

This specimen's time point label, interpreted: after dendritic cell vaccination, including at tumor progression/relapse. Patients were selected for having adequate residual fresh-frozen tumor tissue and more than two years of available survival data. Although molecular status otherwise differed among the glioblastoma patients, no patient had an isocitrate dehydrogenase mutation. PBMC collection took place before vaccination, two weeks after the third vaccination, and at tumor progression if progression occurred. Genomic DNA was extracted with the Qiagen DNeasy Blood extraction Kit. Overall study results and their limits: The three-group TCR overlap response model was described as speculative and requiring prospective validation. The cohort was small and heterogeneous, and full blood and tumor sets were available for few patients, with initial-recurrent tumor pairs available for even fewer patients. No direct relationship between TCR clonality and survival was found, suggesting that a diverse polyclonal response may matter. Higher estimated pretreatment TIL content predicted longer time to progression and overall survival after dendritic cell vaccination.

CDR1 SEHNR and CDR2 FQNEAQ are derived from the germline V gene (reference sequence). Trimming accounts for 5 bases at V and 4 bases at J, while the number of junction bases matched to no gene is 10. From the cysteine up to the phenylalanine, the CDR3 has a length of 15 residues. Only the CDR3 region is kept as DNA, spanning 45 bases read in frame from base 1. The sequencing used blood, collected after dendritic cell vaccination. This TCR derives from a human donor with glioblastoma. Recombination connected TRBV7-9 to TRBJ2-7; TRBD1 lines up with 8 middle nucleotides. The nucleotides are TGTGCCAGCAGCCGCCAGGGGGCCCGGTTATACGAGCAGTACTTC. This encodes CASSRQGARLYEQYF.